The present T cell receptor (beta chain) was sequenced within a study of T cell repertoires in cytomegalovirus infection. TCRdb reprocessed the reads via MiXCR and lists one record per CDR3 protein. The repertoire holds approximately 500,000 distinct CDR3 sequences, with around 30% as singletons. To note about this clonotype: Its antigen is still unknown.

With 1 base clipped from V and 3 bases from J, the junction kept 10 bases outside the gene matches. CDR3 length: 18 amino acids. CDR1 SGHTA and CDR2 FQGTGA come from the germline V gene. Material: cultured PBMCs, obtained from culture after CMV antigen stimulation. This receptor was identified in a human donor in good health (CMV status not recorded). Some clones in this sample may be carry-over from other donors' samples. The chain recombines TRBV7-3 with TRBJ2-1; 9 bases align to TRBD2. For the CDR3, the DNA is TGTGCCAGCAGCTTAATGGCGGGAGGGCCCTCTATCTACAATGAGCAGTTCTTC. Its protein product is CASSLMAGGPSIYNEQFF.